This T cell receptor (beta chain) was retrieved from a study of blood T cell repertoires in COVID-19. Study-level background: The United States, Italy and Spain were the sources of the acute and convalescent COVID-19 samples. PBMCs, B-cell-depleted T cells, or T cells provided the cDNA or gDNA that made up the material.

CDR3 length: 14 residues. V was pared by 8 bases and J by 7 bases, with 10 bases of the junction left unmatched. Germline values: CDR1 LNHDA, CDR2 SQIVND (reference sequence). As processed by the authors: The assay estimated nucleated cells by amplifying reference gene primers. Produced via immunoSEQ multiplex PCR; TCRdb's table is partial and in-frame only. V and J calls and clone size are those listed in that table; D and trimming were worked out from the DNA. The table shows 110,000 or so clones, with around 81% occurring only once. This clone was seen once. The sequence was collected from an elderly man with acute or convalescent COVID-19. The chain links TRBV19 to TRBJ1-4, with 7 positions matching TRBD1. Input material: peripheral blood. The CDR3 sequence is CASRTGSTGEKLFF. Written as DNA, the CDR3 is TGTGCCAGTCGGACAGGATCTACGGGTGAAAAACTGTTTTTT.